The T cell receptor beta chain under discussion was sequenced for a study of T cell responses to AZD1222 COVID-19 vaccine. In the study overall: Pooled in the analysis were second doses at about 4 or about 12 weeks.

Findings and caveats of the study: The donors showed a predominance of white British ancestry and of females, with possible underestimation of clonal diversity.

The V gene's germline CDR1 is ENHRY and CDR2 SYGVKD. This CDR3 has 15 amino acids. Trimming removed 6 bases from V and 0 bases from J, with 14 bases in between. This clone was seen a single time. Its cognate antigen is unknown. Libraries were prepared by immunoSEQ multiplex PCR; TCRdb keeps only in-frame clonotypes and omits some of them. This sample has approximately 80,000 clones, with approximately 90% found just once. The chain couples TRBV10-3 to TRBJ1-1; D perhaps matches TRBD1 (6 bases). The clonotype originates from an adult in good health. The sample here was peripheral blood, taken on day 0 of AZD1222 vaccination. This CDR3 reads CAISPLDSLNTEAFF. The CDR3, as DNA: TGTGCCATCAGCCCTTTGGACAGCTTGAACACTGAAGCTTTCTTT.